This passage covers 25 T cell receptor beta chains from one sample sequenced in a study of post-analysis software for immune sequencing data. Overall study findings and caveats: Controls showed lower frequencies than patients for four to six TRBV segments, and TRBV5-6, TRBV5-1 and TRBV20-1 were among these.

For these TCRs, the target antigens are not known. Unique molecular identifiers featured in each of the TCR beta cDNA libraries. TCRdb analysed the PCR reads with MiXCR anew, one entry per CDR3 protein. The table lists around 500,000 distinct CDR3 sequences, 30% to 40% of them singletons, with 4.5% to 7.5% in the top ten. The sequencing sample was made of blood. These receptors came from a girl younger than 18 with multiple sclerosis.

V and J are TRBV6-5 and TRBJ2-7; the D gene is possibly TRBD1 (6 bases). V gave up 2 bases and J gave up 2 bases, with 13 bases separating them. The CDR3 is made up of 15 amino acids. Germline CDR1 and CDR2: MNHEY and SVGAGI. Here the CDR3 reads CASSYGGQRTYEQYF. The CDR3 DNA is TGTGCCAGCAGTTACGGAGGACAGAGGACCTACGAGCAGTACTTC.

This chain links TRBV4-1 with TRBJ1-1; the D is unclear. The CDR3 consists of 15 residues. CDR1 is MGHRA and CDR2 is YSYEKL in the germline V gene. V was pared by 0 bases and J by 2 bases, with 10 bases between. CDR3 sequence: CASSQEAGSNTEAFF. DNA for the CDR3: TGCGCCAGCAGCCAAGAGGCAGGATCTAACACTGAAGCTTTCTTT.

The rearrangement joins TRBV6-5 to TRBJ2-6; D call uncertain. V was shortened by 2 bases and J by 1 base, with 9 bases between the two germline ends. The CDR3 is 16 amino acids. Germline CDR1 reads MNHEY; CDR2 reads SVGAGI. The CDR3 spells CASSYPRISGANVLTF. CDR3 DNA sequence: TGTGCCAGCAGTTACCCTAGGATTTCTGGGGCCAACGTCCTGACTTTC.

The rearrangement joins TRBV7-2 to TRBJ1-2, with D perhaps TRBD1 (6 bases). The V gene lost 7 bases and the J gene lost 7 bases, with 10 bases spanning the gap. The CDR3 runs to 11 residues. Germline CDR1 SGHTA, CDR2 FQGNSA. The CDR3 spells CASTGEFGYTF. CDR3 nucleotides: TGTGCCAGCACAGGGGAGTTTGGCTACACCTTC.

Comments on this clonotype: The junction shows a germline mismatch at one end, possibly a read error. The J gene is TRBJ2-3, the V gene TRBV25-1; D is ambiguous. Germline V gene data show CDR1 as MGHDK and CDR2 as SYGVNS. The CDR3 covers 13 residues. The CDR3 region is CAGSDSGPDTQYF. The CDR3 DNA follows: TGTGCCGGCAGTGATTCGGGTCCAGATACGCAGTATTTT. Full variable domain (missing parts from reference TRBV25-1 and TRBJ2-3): EADIYQTPRYLVIGTGKKITLECSQTMGHDKMYWYQQDPGMELHLIHYSYGVNSTEKGDLSSESTVSRIRTEHFPLTLESARPSHTSQYLCAGSDSGPDTQYFGPGTRLTVL.

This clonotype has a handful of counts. The CDR3 nucleotides read TGTGCCAGCAGCTTAACAGTTTCGGACACTGAAGCTTTCTTT. Encoded protein: CASSLTVSDTEAFF. The genes are TRBV7-9 and TRBJ1-1, with unresolved D. Germline CDR1 is SEHNR and CDR2 is FQNEAQ (reference sequence). Trimming shortened V by 2 bases and J by 3 bases, and 10 bases separated the two germline ends. The CDR3 totals 14 residues.

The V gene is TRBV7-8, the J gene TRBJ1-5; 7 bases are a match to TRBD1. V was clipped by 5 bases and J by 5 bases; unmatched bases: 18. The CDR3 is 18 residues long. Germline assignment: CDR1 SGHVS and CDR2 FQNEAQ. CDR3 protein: CASSLGRQGPVVDQPQHF. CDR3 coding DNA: TGTGCCAGCAGCCTAGGAAGACAGGGCCCCGTCGTTGATCAGCCCCAGCATTTT.

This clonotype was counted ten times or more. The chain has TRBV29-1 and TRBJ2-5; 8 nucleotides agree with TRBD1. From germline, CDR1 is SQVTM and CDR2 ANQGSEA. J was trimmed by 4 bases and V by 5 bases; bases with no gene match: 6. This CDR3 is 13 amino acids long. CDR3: CSVRNDRGETQYF. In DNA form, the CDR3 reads TGCAGCGTTCGGAACGACAGGGGAGAGACCCAGTACTTC.

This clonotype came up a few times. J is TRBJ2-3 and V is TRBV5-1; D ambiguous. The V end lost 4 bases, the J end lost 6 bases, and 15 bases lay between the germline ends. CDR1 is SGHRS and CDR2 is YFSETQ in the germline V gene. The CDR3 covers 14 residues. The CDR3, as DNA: TGCGCCAGCAGCGGAGACTCGAGAGGCGATACGCAGTATTTT. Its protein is CASSGDSRGDTQYF.

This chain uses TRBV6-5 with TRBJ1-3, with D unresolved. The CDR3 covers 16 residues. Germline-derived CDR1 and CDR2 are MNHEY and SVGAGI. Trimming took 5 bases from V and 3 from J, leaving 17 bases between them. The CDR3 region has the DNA TGTGCCAGCAGTCGAACGGACGGGGTAGTTGGAAACACCATATATTTT. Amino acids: CASSRTDGVVGNTIYF.

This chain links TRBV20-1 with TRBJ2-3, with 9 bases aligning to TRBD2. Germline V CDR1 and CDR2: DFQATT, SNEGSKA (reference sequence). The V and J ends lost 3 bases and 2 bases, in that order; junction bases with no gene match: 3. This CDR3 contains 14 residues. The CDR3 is CSARPSGNTDTQYF. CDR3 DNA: TGCAGTGCTAGGCCTAGCGGGAACACAGATACGCAGTATTTT.

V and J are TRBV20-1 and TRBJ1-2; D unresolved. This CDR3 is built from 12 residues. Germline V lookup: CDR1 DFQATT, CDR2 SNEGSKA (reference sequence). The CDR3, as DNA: TGCAGGGCGGGAAGGATTAACTATGGCTACACCTTC. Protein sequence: CRAGRINYGYTF.

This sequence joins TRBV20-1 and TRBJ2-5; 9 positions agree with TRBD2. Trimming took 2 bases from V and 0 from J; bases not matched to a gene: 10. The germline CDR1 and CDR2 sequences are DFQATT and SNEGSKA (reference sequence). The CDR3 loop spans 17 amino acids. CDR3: CSARNPRGGDYQETQYF. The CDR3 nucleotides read TGCAGTGCTAGAAACCCTCGCGGGGGGGACTACCAAGAGACCCAGTACTTC.

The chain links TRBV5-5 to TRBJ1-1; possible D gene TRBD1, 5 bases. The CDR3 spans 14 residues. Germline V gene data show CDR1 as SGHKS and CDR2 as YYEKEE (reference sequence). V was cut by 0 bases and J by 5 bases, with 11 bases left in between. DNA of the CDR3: TGTGCCAGCAGCTTGGTCGGGGCGAGGACTGAAGCTTTCTTT. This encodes CASSLVGARTEAFF.

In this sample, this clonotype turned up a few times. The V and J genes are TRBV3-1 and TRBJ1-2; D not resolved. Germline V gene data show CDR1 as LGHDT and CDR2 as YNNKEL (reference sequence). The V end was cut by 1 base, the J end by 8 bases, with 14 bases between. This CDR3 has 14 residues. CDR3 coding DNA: TGTGCCAGCAGCCAAGGCCTGAGACTGCGGGGCTACACCTTC. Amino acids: CASSQGLRLRGYTF.

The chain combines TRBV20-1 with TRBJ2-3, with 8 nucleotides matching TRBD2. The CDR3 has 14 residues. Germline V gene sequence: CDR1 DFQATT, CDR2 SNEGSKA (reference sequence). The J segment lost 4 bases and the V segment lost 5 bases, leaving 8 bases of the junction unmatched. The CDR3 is CSAPRGGLPDTQYF. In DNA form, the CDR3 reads TGCAGTGCTCCCCGGGGGGGCCTTCCAGATACGCAGTATTTT.

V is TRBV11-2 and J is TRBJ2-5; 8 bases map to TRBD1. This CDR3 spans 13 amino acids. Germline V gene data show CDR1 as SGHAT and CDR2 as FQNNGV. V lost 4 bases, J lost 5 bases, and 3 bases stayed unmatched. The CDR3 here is CASSWTGWETQYF. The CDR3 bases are TGTGCCAGCAGCTGGACAGGGTGGGAGACCCAGTACTTC.

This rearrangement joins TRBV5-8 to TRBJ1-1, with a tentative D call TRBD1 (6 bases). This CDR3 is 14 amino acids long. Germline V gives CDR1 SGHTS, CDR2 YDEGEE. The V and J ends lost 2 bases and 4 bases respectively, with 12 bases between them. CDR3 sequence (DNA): TGTGCCAGCAGCTTTCGGGGGCGAAGCACTGAAGCTTTCTTT. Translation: CASSFRGRSTEAFF.

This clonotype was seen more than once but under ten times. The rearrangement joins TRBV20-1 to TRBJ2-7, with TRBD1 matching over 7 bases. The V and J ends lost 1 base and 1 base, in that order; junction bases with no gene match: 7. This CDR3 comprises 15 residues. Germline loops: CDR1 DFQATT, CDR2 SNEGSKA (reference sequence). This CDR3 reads CSARGLTGLSYEQYF. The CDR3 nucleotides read TGCAGTGCTAGAGGTCTGACAGGGCTTTCCTACGAGCAGTACTTC.

The chain's CDR3 is CATSRGQGALGSPLHF. The DNA for the CDR3 is TGTGCCACCAGCAGGGGACAGGGGGCGTTAGGTTCACCCCTCCACTTT. The V and J genes are TRBV15 and TRBJ1-6; 12 nucleotides line up with TRBD1. The CDR3 runs to 16 residues. From germline, CDR1 is LNHNV and CDR2 YYDKDF (reference sequence). The ends lost 3 bases at V and 9 bases at J; junction bases unmatched: 6. The full variable domain, its missing parts supplied by reference TRBV15 and TRBJ1-6, is DAMVIQNPRYQVTQFGKPVTLSCSQTLNHNVMYWYQQKSSQAPKLLFHYYDKDFNNEADTPDNFQSRRPNTSFCFLDIRSPGLGDTAMYLCATSRGQGALGSPLHFGNGTRLTVT.

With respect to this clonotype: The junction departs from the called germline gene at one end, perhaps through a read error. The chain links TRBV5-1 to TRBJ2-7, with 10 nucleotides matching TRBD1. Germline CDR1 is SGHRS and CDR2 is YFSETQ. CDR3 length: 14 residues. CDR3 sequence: CASSYGDRGYERYF. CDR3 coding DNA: TGCGCCAGCAGCTATGGGGACAGGGGCTACGAGCGGTACTTC. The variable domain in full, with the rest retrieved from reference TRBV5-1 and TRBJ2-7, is KAGVTQTPRYLIKTRGQQVTLSCSPISGHRSVSWYQQTPGQGLQFLFEYFSETQRNKGNFPGRFSGRQFSNSRSEMNVSTLELGDSALYLCASSYGDRGYERYFGPGTRLTVT.

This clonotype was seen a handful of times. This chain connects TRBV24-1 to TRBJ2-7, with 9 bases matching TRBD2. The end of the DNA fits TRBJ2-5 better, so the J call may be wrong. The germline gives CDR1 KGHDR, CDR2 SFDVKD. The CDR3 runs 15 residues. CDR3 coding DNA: TGTGCCACCAGTGCAGGCGGGGGGGCCCACGAGACCCAGTACTTC. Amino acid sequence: CATSAGGGAHETQYF.

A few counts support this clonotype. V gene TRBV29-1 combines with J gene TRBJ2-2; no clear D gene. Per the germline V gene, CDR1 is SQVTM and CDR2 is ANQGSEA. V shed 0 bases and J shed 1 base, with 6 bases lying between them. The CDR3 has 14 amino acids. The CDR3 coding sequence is TGCAGCGTTGAAGAACAGAAGAACACCGGGGAGCTGTTTTTT. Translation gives CSVEEQKNTGELFF.

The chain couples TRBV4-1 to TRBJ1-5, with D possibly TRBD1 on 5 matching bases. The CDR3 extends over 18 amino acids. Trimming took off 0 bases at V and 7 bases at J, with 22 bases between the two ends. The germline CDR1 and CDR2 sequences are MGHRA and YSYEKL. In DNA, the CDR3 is TGCGCCAGCAGCCAAGAGCCCGCCGGAGGGGTGGTCAAACAGCCCCAGCATTTT. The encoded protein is CASSQEPAGGVVKQPQHF.

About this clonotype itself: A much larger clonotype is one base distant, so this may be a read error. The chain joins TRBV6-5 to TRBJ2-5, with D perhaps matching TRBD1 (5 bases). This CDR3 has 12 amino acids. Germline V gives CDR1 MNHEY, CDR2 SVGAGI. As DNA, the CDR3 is TGTACCAGCAGTTATCAGGGAGAGACCCAGTACTTC. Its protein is CTSSYQGETQYF.